The 13 T cell receptor beta chains reported below all come from one sample, sequenced in a study of T-cell memory formation after mild COVID-19. MiXCR, run by TCRdb on the 5' RACE reads, gives a single entry per CDR3 protein. The table has more than 300,000 distinct CDR3 sequences, roughly an eighth seen once. The sample comprised PBMCs or a T cell subset sorted from them (not recorded which). The receptors shown here come from a man between 18 and 35 years old who had mild COVID-19 (a few samples of this study predate the infection). Cell type and time point are not known.

This clonotype was observed a few times. This sequence joins TRBV20-1 and TRBJ1-6; 8 nucleotides match TRBD1. CDR1 is DFQATT and CDR2 is SNEGSKA in the germline V gene (reference sequence). V lost 5 bases and J lost 18; bases outside the gene matches: 6. CDR3 size: 10 residues. CDR3 DNA sequence: TGCAGTGCTTTCCGGGACAGGTCCCACTTT. Protein sequence: CSAFRDRSHF.

V and J are TRBV12-3 or TRBV12-4 and TRBJ2-1, with TRBD1 matching over 8 bases. This CDR3 comprises 14 residues. Unmatched junction bases numbered 9, after V lost 7 bases and J lost 7 bases. The CDR3 bases are TGTGCCAGCATTCCGACAGGGGTCTTAAATGAGCAGTTCTTC. It encodes CASIPTGVLNEQFF.

As to this clonotype: One end of the junction does not line up with germline, which may come from a read error. V is TRBV5-4 and J is TRBJ1-6, with 9 positions matching TRBD1. The CDR3 runs to 17 residues. Germline CDR1 and CDR2: SGHNT and YYREEE (reference sequence). CDR3: CASSLGTGRGKNSPLHF. DNA for the CDR3: TGTGCCAGCAGTTTGGGGACAGGGCGGGGTAAGAATTCACCCCTCCACTTT.

The rearrangement joins TRBV7-7 to TRBJ2-2, with 9 positions matching TRBD1. The germline V gene encodes CDR1 SSHAT and CDR2 FNYEAQ (reference sequence). The CDR3 is 15 amino acids. J lost 6 bases, V lost 3 bases, and 5 bases had no gene match. DNA for the CDR3: TGTGCCAGCAGCTTCGGACAGGGGTTGTCCGGGGAGCTGTTTTTT. Residues: CASSFGQGLSGELFF.

This clonotype was counted between two and nine times. The rearrangement links TRBV2 to TRBJ2-5; TRBD1 might be the D (5 bases). CDR1 and CDR2 (germline): SNHLY, FYNNEI. The CDR3 totals 14 residues. V shed 3 bases and J shed 1 base, with 9 bases lying between them. This CDR3 is CASSDSRAQETQYF. The CDR3 DNA reads as TGTGCCAGCAGTGACTCCAGGGCCCAAGAGACCCAGTACTTC.

This clonotype was detected many times. The J gene is TRBJ1-1, the V gene TRBV5-1; no reliable D call. The CDR3 spans 14 residues. V dropped 3 bases and J dropped 6 bases, with 15 bases sitting between them. Germline values: CDR1 SGHRS, CDR2 YFSETQ. In nucleotides, the CDR3 is TGCGCCAGCAGCTCAGCGGACTGGGATTCTGAAGCTTTCTTT. It specifies CASSSADWDSEAFF.

This clonotype was observed a handful of times. Here the CDR3 reads CASSVSGQIITNTGELFF. The CDR3 nucleotides are TGTGCCAGCAGCGTGTCGGGACAGATCATTACGAACACCGGGGAGCTGTTTTTT. The chain is built from TRBV9 and TRBJ2-2; 7 nucleotides match TRBD1. Trimming removed 2 bases from V and 0 bases from J; junction bases left unmatched: 10. This CDR3 is 18 amino acids long. Germline V lookup: CDR1 SGDLS, CDR2 YYNGEE.

At least ten counts were recorded for this clonotype. The V gene is TRBV4-1, the J gene TRBJ1-1; weak D call: TRBD1 (6 bases). The V end lost 2 bases, the J end lost 6 bases, and 16 bases lay between the germline ends. The CDR3 is made up of 15 amino acids. Germline V gene sequence: CDR1 MGHRA, CDR2 YSYEKL. In DNA, the CDR3 is TGCGCCAGCAGCCAAATCGTACAGGGTGTACCTGAAGCTTTCTTT. It is translated as CASSQIVQGVPEAFF.

This clonotype was observed a handful of times. CDR3 region: CASSPRRGSTDTQYF. The CDR3 DNA reads as TGCGCCAGCAGCCCTCGGAGAGGAAGCACAGATACGCAGTATTTT. The V gene is TRBV5-1, the J gene TRBJ2-3; D gene unclear. Germline CDR1 and CDR2: SGHRS and YFSETQ. Trimming cost V 4 bases and J 0 bases, with 12 bases left between them. CDR3 length: 15 residues.

This clonotype has just a few counts. The chain links TRBV4-1 to TRBJ2-7; 9 nucleotides align to TRBD1. The germline gives CDR1 MGHRA, CDR2 YSYEKL. This CDR3 comprises 13 residues. V was pared by 8 bases and J by 6 bases, with 8 bases of the junction left unmatched. The chain's CDR3 is CASPWDRECEQYV. In DNA, the CDR3 is TGCGCCAGCCCGTGGGACAGGGAGTGCGAGCAGTACGTC.

The CDR3 coding sequence is TGTGCCAGCACCCAGCAACCTATCCCTGGCGGAGGCACTGAAGCTTTCTTT. Translated, it gives CASTQQPIPGGGTEAFF. The rearrangement joins TRBV6-5 to TRBJ1-1, with D unclear. V shed 7 bases and J shed 4 bases, with 25 bases lying between them. The CDR3 is made up of 17 amino acids. From germline, CDR1 is MNHEY and CDR2 SVGAGI.

V and J are TRBV18 and TRBJ1-1; D is undetermined. CDR3 length: 15 residues. CDR1 is KGHSH and CDR2 is LQKENI in the germline V gene. V gave up 0 bases and J gave up 1 base, with 9 bases separating them. The CDR3 coding sequence is TGTGCCAGCTCACCACCGTCGGGCGGGAACACTGAAGCTTTCTTT. This encodes CASSPPSGGNTEAFF.

This clonotype was recorded a few times. The chain couples TRBV5-1 to TRBJ1-1, with 9 bases identical to TRBD1. CDR3 length: 17 residues. Germline CDR1 is SGHRS and CDR2 is YFSETQ. V lost 4 bases to trimming and J lost 1 base; unmatched junction nucleotides: 11. The CDR3 DNA reads as TGCGCCAGCAGCAAGGACCGGGACAGGGTTCCGAACACTGAAGCTTTCTTT. It codes for CASSKDRDRVPNTEAFF.